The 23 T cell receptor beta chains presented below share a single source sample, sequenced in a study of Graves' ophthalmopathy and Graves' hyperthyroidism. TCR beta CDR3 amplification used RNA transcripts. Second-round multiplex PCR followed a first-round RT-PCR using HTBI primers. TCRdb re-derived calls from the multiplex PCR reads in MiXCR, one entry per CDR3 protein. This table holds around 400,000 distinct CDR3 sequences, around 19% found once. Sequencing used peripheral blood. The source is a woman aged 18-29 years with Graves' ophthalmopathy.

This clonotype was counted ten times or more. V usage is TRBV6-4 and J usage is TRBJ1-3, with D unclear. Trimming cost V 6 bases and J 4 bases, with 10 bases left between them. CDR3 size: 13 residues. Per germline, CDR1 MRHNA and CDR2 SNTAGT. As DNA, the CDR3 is TGTGCCAGCAGCAAGTCCGGAGGAAACACCATATATTTT. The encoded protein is CASSKSGGNTIYF.

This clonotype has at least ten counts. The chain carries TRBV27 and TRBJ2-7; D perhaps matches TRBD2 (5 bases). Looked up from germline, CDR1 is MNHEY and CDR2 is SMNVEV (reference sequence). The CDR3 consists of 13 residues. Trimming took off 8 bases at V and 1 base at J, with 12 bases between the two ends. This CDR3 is CASGRTESYEQYF. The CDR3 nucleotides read TGTGCCAGCGGAAGGACTGAGTCCTACGAGCAGTACTTC.

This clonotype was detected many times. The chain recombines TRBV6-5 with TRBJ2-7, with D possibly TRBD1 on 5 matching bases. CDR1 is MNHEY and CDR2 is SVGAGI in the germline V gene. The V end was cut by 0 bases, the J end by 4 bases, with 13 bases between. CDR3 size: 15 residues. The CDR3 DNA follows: TGTGCCAGCAGTTACTCCCAGAGACAGCCTTACGAGCAGTACTTC. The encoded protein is CASSYSQRQPYEQYF.

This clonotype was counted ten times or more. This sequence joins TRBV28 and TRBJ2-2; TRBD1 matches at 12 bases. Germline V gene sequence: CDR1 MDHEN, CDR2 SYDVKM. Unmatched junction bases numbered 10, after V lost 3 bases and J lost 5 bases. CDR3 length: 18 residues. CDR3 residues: CASSFPGPGQGATGELFF. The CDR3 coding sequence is TGTGCCAGCAGTTTCCCCGGGCCGGGACAGGGGGCGACCGGGGAGCTGTTTTTT.

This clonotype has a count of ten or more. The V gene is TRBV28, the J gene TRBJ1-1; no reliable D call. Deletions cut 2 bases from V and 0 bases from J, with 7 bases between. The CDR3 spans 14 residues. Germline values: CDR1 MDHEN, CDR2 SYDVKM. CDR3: CASSLIPVNTEAFF. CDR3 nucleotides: TGTGCCAGCAGTTTAATTCCAGTGAACACTGAAGCTTTCTTT.

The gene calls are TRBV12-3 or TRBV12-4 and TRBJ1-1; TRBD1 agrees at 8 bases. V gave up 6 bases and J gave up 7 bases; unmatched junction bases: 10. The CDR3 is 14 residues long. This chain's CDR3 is CASRETGETLEAFF. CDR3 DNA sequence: TGTGCCAGCAGAGAGACAGGGGAAACGCTTGAAGCTTTCTTT.

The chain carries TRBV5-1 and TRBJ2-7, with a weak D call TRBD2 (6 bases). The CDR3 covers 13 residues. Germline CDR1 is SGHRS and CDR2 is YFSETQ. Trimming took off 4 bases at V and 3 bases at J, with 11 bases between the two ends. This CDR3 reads CASSRGSNYEQYF. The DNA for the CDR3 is TGCGCCAGCAGCCGGGGGAGTAACTACGAGCAGTACTTC.

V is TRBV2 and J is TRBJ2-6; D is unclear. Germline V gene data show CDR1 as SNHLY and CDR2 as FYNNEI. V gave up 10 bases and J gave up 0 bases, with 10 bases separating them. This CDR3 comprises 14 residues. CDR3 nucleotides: TGTGCCACCCGAGACAACTCTGGGGCCAACGTCCTGACTTTC. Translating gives CATRDNSGANVLTF.

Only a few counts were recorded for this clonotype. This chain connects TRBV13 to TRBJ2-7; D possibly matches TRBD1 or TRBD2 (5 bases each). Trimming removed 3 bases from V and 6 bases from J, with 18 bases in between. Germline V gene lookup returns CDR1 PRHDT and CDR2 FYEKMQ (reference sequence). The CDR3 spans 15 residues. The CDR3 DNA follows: TGTGCCAGCAGCTTGACCTTTGGGGGAGAGGGCGAGCAGTACTTC. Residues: CASSLTFGGEGEQYF.

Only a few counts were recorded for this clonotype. Here the CDR3 DNA reads TGTGCCAGCAGCCCATCGAGGGCCTATGGCTACACCTTC. Its protein is CASSPSRAYGYTF. The chain has TRBV7-2 and TRBJ1-2; D uncertain. Per germline, CDR1 SGHTA and CDR2 FQGNSA. Trimming took 5 bases from V and 4 from J, leaving 11 bases between them. The CDR3 is 13 residues long. Filled out from reference TRBV7-2 and TRBJ1-2, the complete variable domain reads GAGVSQSPSNKVTEKGKDVELRCDPISGHTALYWYRQSLGQGLEFLIYFQGNSAPDKSGLPSDRFSAERTGGSVSTLTIQRTQQEDSAVYLCASSPSRAYGYTFGSGTRLTVV.

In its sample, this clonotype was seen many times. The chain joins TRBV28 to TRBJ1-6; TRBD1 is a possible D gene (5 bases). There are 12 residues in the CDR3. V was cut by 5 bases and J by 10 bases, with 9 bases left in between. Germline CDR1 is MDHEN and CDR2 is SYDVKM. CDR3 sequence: CASSAGGSPLHF. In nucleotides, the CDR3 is TGTGCCAGCAGTGCCGGGGGGTCACCCCTCCACTTT.

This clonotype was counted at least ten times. In DNA, the CDR3 is TGTGCCAGCAGCATGCGGACAGGGAAGGGGCAGCCCCAGCATTTT. Translated, it gives CASSMRTGKGQPQHF. This chain connects TRBV7-2 to TRBJ1-5; 8 bases fit TRBD1. The CDR3 consists of 15 residues. Trimming removed 5 bases from V and 7 bases from J; junction bases left unmatched: 10. Looked up from germline, CDR1 is SGHTA and CDR2 is FQGNSA.

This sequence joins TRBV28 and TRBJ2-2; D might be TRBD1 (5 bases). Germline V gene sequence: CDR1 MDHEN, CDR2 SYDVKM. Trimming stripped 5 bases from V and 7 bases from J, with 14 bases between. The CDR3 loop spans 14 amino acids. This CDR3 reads CASSLGVMVGELFF. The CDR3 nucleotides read TGTGCCAGCAGTCTAGGGGTTATGGTCGGGGAGCTGTTTTTT.

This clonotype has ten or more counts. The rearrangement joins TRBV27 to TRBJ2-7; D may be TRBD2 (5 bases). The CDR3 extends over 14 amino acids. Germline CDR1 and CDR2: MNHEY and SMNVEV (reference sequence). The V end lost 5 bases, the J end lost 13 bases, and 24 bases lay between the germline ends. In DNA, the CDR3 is TGTGCCAGCAGTACCTATACTAGTAACCGCCGAGTCTACTTC. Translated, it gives CASSTYTSNRRVYF.

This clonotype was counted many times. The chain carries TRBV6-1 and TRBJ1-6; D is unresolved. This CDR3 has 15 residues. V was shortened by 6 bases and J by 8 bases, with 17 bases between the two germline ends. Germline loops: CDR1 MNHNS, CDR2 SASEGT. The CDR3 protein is CASRPPVSRDSPLHF. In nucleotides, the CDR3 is TGTGCCAGCAGGCCACCCGTTTCCCGGGATTCACCCCTCCACTTT.

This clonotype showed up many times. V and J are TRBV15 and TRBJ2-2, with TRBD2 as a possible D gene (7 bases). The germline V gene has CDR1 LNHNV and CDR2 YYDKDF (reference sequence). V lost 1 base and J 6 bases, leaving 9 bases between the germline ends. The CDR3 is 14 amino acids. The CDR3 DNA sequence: TGTGCCACCAGCAGAGGGGGGGGGCCCGGGGAGCTGTTTTTT. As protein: CATSRGGGPGELFF.

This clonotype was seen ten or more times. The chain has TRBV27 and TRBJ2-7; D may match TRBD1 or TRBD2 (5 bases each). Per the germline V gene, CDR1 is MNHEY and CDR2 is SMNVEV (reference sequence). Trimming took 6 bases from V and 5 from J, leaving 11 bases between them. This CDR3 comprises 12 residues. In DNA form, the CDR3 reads TGTGCCAGCAGGGGCAGGGAGAACGAGCAGTACTTC. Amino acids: CASRGRENEQYF.

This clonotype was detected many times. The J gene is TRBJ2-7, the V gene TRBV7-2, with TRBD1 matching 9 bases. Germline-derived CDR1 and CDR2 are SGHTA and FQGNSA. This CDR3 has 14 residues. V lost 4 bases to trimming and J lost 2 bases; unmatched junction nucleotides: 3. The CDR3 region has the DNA TGTGCCAGCAGCTCCTGGACAGGGGCCTACGAGCAGTACTTC. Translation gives CASSSWTGAYEQYF.

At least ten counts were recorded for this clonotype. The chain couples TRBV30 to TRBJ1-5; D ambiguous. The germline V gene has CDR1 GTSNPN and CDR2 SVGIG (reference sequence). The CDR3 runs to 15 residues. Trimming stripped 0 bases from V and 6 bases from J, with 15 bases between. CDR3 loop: CAWSVHQVHTQPQHF. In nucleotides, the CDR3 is TGTGCCTGGAGTGTACATCAGGTTCACACTCAGCCCCAGCATTTT.

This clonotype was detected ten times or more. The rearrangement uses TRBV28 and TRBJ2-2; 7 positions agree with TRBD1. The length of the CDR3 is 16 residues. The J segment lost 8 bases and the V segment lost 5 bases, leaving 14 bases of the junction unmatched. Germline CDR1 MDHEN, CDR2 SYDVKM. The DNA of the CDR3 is TGTGCCAGCAGTCCCAACAGGGGAATTTCGTCAGGGGAGCTGTTTTTT. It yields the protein CASSPNRGISSGELFF.

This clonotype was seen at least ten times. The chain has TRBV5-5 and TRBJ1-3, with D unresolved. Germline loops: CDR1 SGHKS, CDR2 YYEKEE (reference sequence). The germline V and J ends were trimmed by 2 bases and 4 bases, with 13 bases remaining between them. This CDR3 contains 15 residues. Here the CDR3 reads CASSLRVLTGNTIYF. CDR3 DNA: TGTGCCAGCAGCTTACGAGTTTTGACGGGAAACACCATATATTTT.

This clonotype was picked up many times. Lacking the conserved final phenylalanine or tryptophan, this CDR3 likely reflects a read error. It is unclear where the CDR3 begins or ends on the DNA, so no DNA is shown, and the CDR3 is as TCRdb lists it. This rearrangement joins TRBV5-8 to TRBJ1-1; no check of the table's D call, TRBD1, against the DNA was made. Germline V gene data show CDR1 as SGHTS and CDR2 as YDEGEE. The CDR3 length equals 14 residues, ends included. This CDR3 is CASSLPRDRGPKAS.

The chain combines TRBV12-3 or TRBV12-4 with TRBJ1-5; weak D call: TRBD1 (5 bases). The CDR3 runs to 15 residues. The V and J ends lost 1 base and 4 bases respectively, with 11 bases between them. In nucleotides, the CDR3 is TGTGCCAGCAGTTTAGGGGGCTATTGGAATCAGCCCCAGCATTTT. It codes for CASSLGGYWNQPQHF.